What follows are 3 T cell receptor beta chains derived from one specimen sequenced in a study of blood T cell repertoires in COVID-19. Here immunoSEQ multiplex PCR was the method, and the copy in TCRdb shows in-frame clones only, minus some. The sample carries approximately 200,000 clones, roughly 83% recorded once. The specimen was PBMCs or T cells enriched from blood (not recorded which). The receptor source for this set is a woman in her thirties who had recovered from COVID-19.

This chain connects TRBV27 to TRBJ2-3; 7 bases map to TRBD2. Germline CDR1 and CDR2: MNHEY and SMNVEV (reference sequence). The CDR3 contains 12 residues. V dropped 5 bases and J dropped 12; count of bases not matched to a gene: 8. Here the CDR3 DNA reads TGTGCCAGCAGTCATGGACTAGTGGATCAGTATTTT. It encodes CASSHGLVDQYF.

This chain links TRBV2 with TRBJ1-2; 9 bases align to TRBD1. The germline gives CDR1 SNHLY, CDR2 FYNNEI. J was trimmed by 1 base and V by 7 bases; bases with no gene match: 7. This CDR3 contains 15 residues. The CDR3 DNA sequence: TGTGCCAGCAACCTACAGGGGGCTATTAACTATGGCTACACCTTC. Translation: CASNLQGAINYGYTF.

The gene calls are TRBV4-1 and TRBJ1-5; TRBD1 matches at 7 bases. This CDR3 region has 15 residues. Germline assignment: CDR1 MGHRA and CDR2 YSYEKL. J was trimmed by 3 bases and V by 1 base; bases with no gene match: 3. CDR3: CASSQGTGTNQPQHF. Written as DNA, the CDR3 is TGCGCCAGCAGCCAAGGGACAGGAACCAATCAGCCCCAGCATTTT.